The 25 T cell receptor beta chains reported below all come from one sample, sequenced in a study of identical twins. Each CDR3 protein is one row after TCRdb ran MiXCR on the 5' RACE reads. The repertoire holds about 810,000 distinct CDR3 sequences, 10% to 15% seen once, with around 1.5% in the top ten. These data also formed part of another study, on yellow fever vaccine responses in identical twins.

The material sequenced was PBMCs. The receptors originated from a young woman in good health.

This clonotype was picked up a small number of times. This chain links TRBV3-1 with TRBJ2-3; D is uncertain. This CDR3 comprises 14 residues. CDR1 is LGHDT, CDR2 YNNKEL, per germline (reference sequence). With 4 bases removed from V and 4 bases from J, the gap between germline ends came to 12 bases. In DNA form, the CDR3 reads TGTGCCAGCAGCCCACAGTTTATAGCAGATACGCAGTATTTT. Translated: CASSPQFIADTQYF.

This clonotype was recorded a few times. This sequence joins TRBV2 and TRBJ2-5; D unresolved. Trimming stripped 5 bases from V and 5 bases from J, with 15 bases between. This CDR3 spans 14 amino acids. Germline assignment: CDR1 SNHLY and CDR2 FYNNEI. CDR3 protein: CASSPGQLRETQYF. The CDR3 DNA is TGTGCCAGCAGTCCGGGCCAGCTGCGGGAGACCCAGTACTTC.

The sample holds a few counts of this clonotype. The gene calls are TRBV11-3 and TRBJ2-2, with TRBD1 as a possible D gene (5 bases). This CDR3 is 14 amino acids long. V gave up 6 bases and J gave up 6 bases, with 14 bases separating them. Germline V CDR1 and CDR2: SGHNT, YENEEA. Written as DNA, the CDR3 is TGTGCCAGCAGGGACCGCAGGGATTCCGGGGAGCTGTTTTTT. This gives the protein CASRDRRDSGELFF.

The sample holds a few counts of this clonotype. The V and J genes are TRBV4-1 and TRBJ2-1; the D is unclear. Per the germline V gene, CDR1 is MGHRA and CDR2 is YSYEKL. This CDR3 has 14 residues. Trimming took 0 bases from V and 0 from J, leaving 3 bases between them. The CDR3 DNA reads TGCGCCAGCAGCCAAGACCACTCCTACAATGAGCAGTTCTTC. It specifies CASSQDHSYNEQFF.

The CDR3 protein is CASSILAGGGNEQFF. DNA for the CDR3: TGTGCCAGCAGTATCCTAGCGGGGGGGGGAAATGAGCAGTTCTTC. The chain is built from TRBV6-1 and TRBJ2-1; TRBD2 matches at 12 bases. CDR1 and CDR2 from the germline V gene are MNHNS and SASEGT. V lost 5 bases, J lost 7 bases, and 6 bases stayed unmatched. The CDR3 sequence is 15 residues long.

This clonotype was seen ten or more times. The rearrangement links TRBV10-2 to TRBJ1-1, with no clear D. The CDR3 sequence is 13 residues long. Per the germline V gene, CDR1 is WSHSY and CDR2 is SAAADI. V was clipped by 4 bases and J by 3 bases, with 9 bases between them. The chain's CDR3 is CASSGTSDTEAFF. The CDR3 DNA reads as TGCGCCAGCAGTGGGACCTCGGACACTGAAGCTTTCTTT.

This clonotype was seen many times. The genes are TRBV20-1 and TRBJ2-5, with TRBD1 identical over 9 bases. Germline loops: CDR1 DFQATT, CDR2 SNEGSKA (reference sequence). The CDR3 extends over 14 amino acids. With 3 bases clipped from V and 5 bases from J, the junction kept 7 bases outside the gene matches. CDR3 DNA: TGCAGTGCTAGGTGGACAGGGGATTTGGAGACCCAGTACTTC. Translated: CSARWTGDLETQYF.

This clonotype was detected only a few times. J is TRBJ2-1 and V is TRBV14, with D possibly being TRBD2 (5 bases). The CDR3 is 17 residues long. V gave up 2 bases and J gave up 1 base, with 15 bases separating them. Looked up from germline, CDR1 is SGHDN and CDR2 is FVKESK. The CDR3 bases are TGTGCCAGCAGCCAATTTTTTGGGGAGCCTTCCTACAATGAGCAGTTCTTC. It codes for CASSQFFGEPSYNEQFF.

This chain joins TRBV20-1 and TRBJ2-7; 7 positions match TRBD1. The germline V gene has CDR1 DFQATT and CDR2 SNEGSKA (reference sequence). The CDR3 contains 15 residues. Trimming cost V 3 bases and J 2 bases; bases outside gene matches: 10. CDR3 DNA: TGCAGTGCTAGCCCCGGGACAGACAACCCCTACGAGCAGTACGTC. Residues: CSASPGTDNPYEQYV.

In this sample, this clonotype turned up many times. The rearrangement links TRBV5-1 to TRBJ2-7, with TRBD2 matching 7 bases. CDR1 is SGHRS, CDR2 YFSETQ, per germline. J lost 0 bases, V lost 0 bases, and 3 bases had no gene match. The CDR3 is 15 amino acids. The CDR3 loop reads CASSLVRGSSYEQYF. The CDR3 DNA is TGCGCCAGCAGCTTGGTGCGGGGGAGCTCCTACGAGCAGTACTTC.

The chain employs TRBV5-1 and TRBJ2-7, with TRBD1 as a possible D gene (5 bases). With 4 bases removed from V and 7 bases from J, the gap between germline ends came to 12 bases. This CDR3 is built from 12 residues. Germline CDR1 is SGHRS and CDR2 is YFSETQ. In DNA, the CDR3 is TGCGCCAGCAGCCAGGACACGGATGAGCAGTACTTC. Translated, it gives CASSQDTDEQYF.

This clonotype has just a few counts. The chain links TRBV20-1 to TRBJ2-3, with 10 bases lining up with TRBD2. CDR1 is DFQATT, CDR2 SNEGSKA, per germline (reference sequence). The CDR3 is 16 residues long. The trim removed 4 bases at V and 5 bases at J, leaving 12 bases unmatched. CDR3 coding DNA: TGCAGTGCTACCAAACCCCTAGCGGGGGCGGGAGATACGCAGTATTTT. As protein: CSATKPLAGAGDTQYF.

V and J are TRBV20-1 and TRBJ1-5; 7 bases map to TRBD1. CDR3 length: 15 amino acids. J gave up 1 base and V 1 base, and 4 bases lay outside the gene matches. CDR1 is DFQATT and CDR2 is SNEGSKA in the germline V gene (reference sequence). DNA for the CDR3: TGCAGTGCTAGAGGGACAGGTTTGAGCAATCAGCCCCAGCATTTT. Its protein product is CSARGTGLSNQPQHF.

This clonotype was found a few times. The chain combines TRBV20-1 with TRBJ2-1, with a possible D match to TRBD2 (6 bases). V was shortened by 6 bases and J by 6 bases, with 15 bases between the two germline ends. This CDR3 is 13 amino acids long. The germline gives CDR1 DFQATT, CDR2 SNEGSKA (reference sequence). This CDR3 reads CSARRDLGNEQFF. The CDR3 DNA is TGCAGTGCAAGGAGGGACTTGGGCAATGAGCAGTTCTTC.

V is TRBV13 and J is TRBJ1-1; a weak D match, TRBD1 (5 bases). Germline values: CDR1 PRHDT, CDR2 FYEKMQ (reference sequence). This CDR3 is 15 amino acids long. V was pared by 6 bases and J by 1 base, with 15 bases between. The CDR3 DNA reads as TGTGCCAGCAGTTCAGCGCCTACAGGGAACACTGAAGCTTTCTTT. It encodes CASSSAPTGNTEAFF. The full variable domain, completed using reference TRBV13 and TRBJ1-1, is AAGVIQSPRHLIKEKRETATLKCYPIPRHDTVYWYQQGPGQDPQFLISFYEKMQSDKGSIPDRFSAQQFSDYHSELNMSSLELGDSALYFCASSSAPTGNTEAFFGQGTRLTVV.

This clonotype was seen a handful of times. V is TRBV12-3 or TRBV12-4 and J is TRBJ1-2; 7 bases align to TRBD1. The CDR3 spans 14 residues. Trimming at V came to 6 bases and at J to 2 bases, leaving 6 bases not matched to a gene. This CDR3 reads CASRLGTANYGYTF. The CDR3 region has the DNA TGTGCCAGCAGGCTCGGGACAGCCAACTATGGCTACACCTTC.

The gene calls are TRBV27 and TRBJ1-6; TRBD1 is a possible D gene (5 bases). The CDR3 totals 15 residues. The germline V gene encodes CDR1 MNHEY and CDR2 SMNVEV (reference sequence). Trimming stripped 8 bases from V and 6 bases from J, with 17 bases between. This CDR3 is CASAGEEAGNSPLHF. As DNA, the CDR3 is TGTGCCAGCGCGGGGGAGGAAGCGGGTAATTCACCCCTCCACTTT.

This clonotype occurred many times. The gene calls are TRBV12-3 or TRBV12-4 and TRBJ1-1, with unresolved D. V lost 3 bases and J 1 base, leaving 6 bases between the germline ends. CDR3 size: 13 residues. For the CDR3, the DNA is TGTGCCAGCAGTTTTAATGAGAACACTGAAGCTTTCTTT. Protein: CASSFNENTEAFF.

This clonotype showed up just a few times. Here the CDR3 reads CASSASGLVQTQYF. DNA of the CDR3: TGTGCCAGCAGTGCGAGTGGACTAGTCCAGACCCAGTACTTC. The V and J genes are TRBV12-3 or TRBV12-4 and TRBJ2-5; 7 bases match TRBD2. The CDR3 runs to 14 residues. Trimming removed 5 bases from V and 6 bases from J; junction bases left unmatched: 9.

This clonotype was observed a single time. The chain combines TRBV4-1 with TRBJ1-1; no firm D call. The CDR3 consists of 8 residues. Germline V gene sequence: CDR1 MGHRA, CDR2 YSYEKL. The CDR3 bases are TGCAGCCTTCTTGAAGCTTTCTTT. Translated, it gives CSLLEAFF.

In its sample, this clonotype was seen a few times. The chain employs TRBV10-3 and TRBJ2-3, with D perhaps TRBD1 or TRBD2 (5 bases each). The CDR3 is 15 amino acids. Trimming pared 6 bases from V and 0 bases from J, leaving 13 bases between. Germline values: CDR1 ENHRY, CDR2 SYGVKD. Here the CDR3 reads CAIRDWDRSTDTQYF. CDR3 nucleotide sequence: TGTGCCATCAGAGACTGGGACCGCAGCACAGATACGCAGTATTTT.

This clonotype was detected ten times or more. This chain connects TRBV6-5 to TRBJ1-2; unclear D gene. Between the trimmed V and J ends, which lost 3 bases and 2 bases, there was a span of 7 bases. Germline V gene sequence: CDR1 MNHEY, CDR2 SVGAGI. The CDR3 is 13 residues long. CDR3: CASSYGENYGYTF. CDR3 coding DNA: TGTGCCAGCAGTTATGGAGAGAACTATGGCTACACCTTC.

The V and J genes are TRBV5-1 and TRBJ1-2; 8 bases align to TRBD1. The CDR3 contains 16 residues. Germline V gene data show CDR1 as SGHRS and CDR2 as YFSETQ. J gave up 4 bases and V 7 bases, and 15 bases lay outside the gene matches. CDR3 in amino acids: CASRQGLVSSIYGYTF. The CDR3, as DNA: TGCGCCAGCCGACAGGGGCTGGTGTCGTCCATCTATGGCTACACCTTC.

This clonotype occurred many times. The rearrangement joins TRBV20-1 to TRBJ2-4, with 7 bases that match TRBD2. The CDR3 extends over 14 amino acids. Germline CDR1 DFQATT, CDR2 SNEGSKA (reference sequence). Unmatched junction bases numbered 2, after V lost 1 base and J lost 2 bases. For the CDR3, the DNA is TGCAGTGCTAGAGGGGGGGGGACCAAAAACATTCAGTACTTC. It specifies CSARGGGTKNIQYF.

The chain uses TRBV4-1 and TRBJ2-1, with TRBD1 matching 8 bases. There are 15 residues in the CDR3. Germline values: CDR1 MGHRA, CDR2 YSYEKL. J lost 5 bases, V lost 4 bases, and 7 bases had no gene match. CDR3 coding DNA: TGCGCCAGCAGCCGGGCCGTGACAGGGGACAATGAGCAGTTCTTC. Protein: CASSRAVTGDNEQFF.